This T cell receptor (beta chain) comes out of a study of regulatory T cells in long-lasting Graves disease. The time point was: newly diagnosed GD, antithyroid drugs for less than 3 months. RNA isolated from PBMCs was used to make the TCR library. CDR3-region Arm-PCR and iRepertoire HTBI primers produced the TCR beta libraries. TCRdb called the multiplex PCR reads again in MiXCR, with one record for every CDR3 protein. Of approximately 480,000 distinct CDR3 sequences listed, about 17% are singletons. The V gene's germline CDR1 is SGHTS and CDR2 YDEGEE. The CDR3 runs 15 residues. The V end was cut by 1 base, the J end by 6 bases, with 13 bases between. These data were likewise used in another study, on T cells in Graves' hyperthyroidism and ophthalmopathy.

The J gene is TRBJ2-2, the V gene TRBV5-8; D perhaps matches TRBD1 (6 bases). Sequenced material: peripheral blood mononuclear cells (PBMCs), taken at new diagnosis, from a patient treated with antithyroid drugs. The sequence came from a man between 40 and 49 years old with Graves disease. CDR3 in DNA: TGTGCCAGCAGCTTGACCAACAGGGTCCCCGGGGAGCTGTTTTTT. Translated: CASSLTNRVPGELFF. Supplemented by reference TRBV5-8 and TRBJ2-2, the full variable domain reads EAGVTQSPTHLIKTRGQQATLRCSPISGHTSVYWYQQALGLGLQFLLWYDEGEERNRGNFPPRFSGRQFPNYSSELNVNALELEDSALYLCASSLTNRVPGELFFGEGSRLTVL.